The 21 T cell receptor beta chains below come from one sample, sequenced in a study of blood T cell repertoires in COVID-19. Sequencing used immunoSEQ multiplex PCR; TCRdb keeps in-frame clones, though not all of them. Of some 130,000 clones in the sample, 84% are singletons; the top ten hold 13%. Material for sequencing was peripheral blood. These receptors originate from a human donor in a cohort sampled during active COVID-19.

As for this clone: An end of the junction does not agree with germline; a read error may underlie this. The chain uses TRBV3-1 (or the pseudogene TRBV3-2) and TRBJ2-7; a weak D match, TRBD2 (6 bases). The CDR3 runs to 11 residues. Germline values: CDR1 LGHDT, CDR2 YNNKEL (reference sequence). The CDR3 protein is CASSQGTSAAF. The CDR3 DNA sequence: TGTGCCAGCAGCCAGGGGACTTCTGCAGCTTTC.

The J gene is TRBJ2-7, the V gene TRBV15; no definite D call. This CDR3 comprises 15 residues. Germline V gene lookup returns CDR1 LNHNV and CDR2 YYDKDF (reference sequence). Trimming shortened V by 1 base and J by 2 bases, and 12 bases separated the two germline ends. The CDR3 nucleotides read TGTGCCACCAGCAGAGGATGGAGCCTGACCTACGAGCAGTACTTC. This gives the protein CATSRGWSLTYEQYF.

The chain couples TRBV5-1 to TRBJ2-7, with D possibly being TRBD1 (6 bases). The ends were cut back, 7 bases at V and 9 bases at J, with 20 bases in the middle. This CDR3 contains 13 residues. Germline V gene lookup returns CDR1 SGHRS and CDR2 YFSETQ. The CDR3 is CASQLGLEGGQYF. CDR3 DNA sequence: TGCGCCAGCCAGCTCGGGCTGGAAGGGGGGCAGTACTTC.

The chain combines TRBV18 with TRBJ1-5, with D tentatively TRBD1 (5 bases). V gave up 3 bases and J gave up 7 bases, with 7 bases separating them. Germline lookup yields CDR1 KGHSH and CDR2 LQKENI. The CDR3 runs to 12 residues. Here the CDR3 reads CASSPDSQPQHF. Written as DNA, the CDR3 is TGTGCCAGCTCACCCGACAGCCAGCCCCAGCATTTT.

The rearrangement links TRBV5-1 to TRBJ2-2; the match to TRBD1 covers 8 bases. The CDR3 is made up of 15 amino acids. The germline CDR1 and CDR2 sequences are SGHRS and YFSETQ. The V gene end was trimmed by 0 bases and the J gene end by 4 bases; junction bases not matched to a gene: 2. As DNA, the CDR3 is TGCGCCAGCAGCTTGGGGACAGGGTCCACCGGGGAGCTGTTTTTT. This encodes CASSLGTGSTGELFF. Drawing the rest from reference TRBV5-1 and TRBJ2-2, the complete variable domain is KAGVTQTPRYLIKTRGQQVTLSCSPISGHRSVSWYQQTPGQGLQFLFEYFSETQRNKGNFPGRFSGRQFSNSRSEMNVSTLELGDSALYLCASSLGTGSTGELFFGEGSRLTVL.

The chain couples TRBV18 to TRBJ1-4, with D perhaps matching TRBD1 (5 bases). CDR3 size: 16 residues. The germline gives CDR1 KGHSH, CDR2 LQKENI. V was cut by 3 bases and J by 0 bases, with 11 bases left in between. DNA for the CDR3: TGTGCCAGCTCACCCGGACAAATGGCAACTAATGAAAAACTGTTTTTT. It codes for CASSPGQMATNEKLFF.

The chain couples TRBV6-5 to TRBJ2-5; the D is unclear. Germline V gene data show CDR1 as MNHEY and CDR2 as SVGAGI. The V end lost 6 bases, the J end lost 2 bases, and 4 bases lay between the germline ends. CDR3 length: 11 amino acids. The CDR3 DNA reads TGTGCCAGCAGACAGCAAGAGACCCAGTACTTC. Translating it yields CASRQQETQYF.

The chain has TRBV12-5 and TRBJ2-7; possibly TRBD2 for D (6 bases). Trimming removed 0 bases from V and 2 bases from J, with 14 bases in between. The CDR3 is made up of 16 amino acids. Germline CDR1 and CDR2: LGHNT and FRNRAP. The CDR3 region is CASGLVLSRGTYEQYF. In DNA form, the CDR3 reads TGTGCTAGTGGTTTGGTACTGTCCCGGGGGACCTACGAGCAGTACTTC.

The rearrangement links TRBV9 to TRBJ2-3, with 12 bases aligning to TRBD2. The length of the CDR3 is 16 residues. Germline assignment: CDR1 SGDLS and CDR2 YYNGEE. The ends lost 3 bases at V and 2 bases at J; junction bases unmatched: 4. DNA for the CDR3: TGTGCCAGCAGCGCCGGACTAGCGGGGCTCACAGATACGCAGTATTTT. It translates to CASSAGLAGLTDTQYF.

This clone has more than one count but fewer than ten. This sequence joins TRBV4-1 and TRBJ2-7; D possibly corresponds to TRBD1 (5 bases). This CDR3 contains 14 residues. CDR1 and CDR2 (germline): MGHRA, YSYEKL. The V and J ends lost 6 bases and 3 bases respectively, with 15 bases between them. CDR3 sequence (DNA): TGCGCCAGCAGTCCAACGTCGACAGACTACGAGCAGTACTTC. Translation: CASSPTSTDYEQYF.

The sample holds a few counts of this clone. This sequence joins TRBV10-3 and TRBJ1-5, with a possible D match to TRBD1 (5 bases). The CDR3 length is 16 residues. Germline V gene sequence: CDR1 ENHRY, CDR2 SYGVKD. With 4 bases removed from V and 0 bases from J, the gap between germline ends came to 13 bases. CDR3 sequence (DNA): TGTGCCATCAGTGTTGACAGAGAGTATAGCAATCAGCCCCAGCATTTT. This gives the protein CAISVDREYSNQPQHF.

About this clone: Other DNA sequences from this sample encode an identical CDR3 as well. CDR3 in amino acids: CASSTPGQGTQPQHF. CDR3 DNA: TGTGCCAGTAGTACCCCGGGACAGGGAACGCAGCCCCAGCATTTT. The V gene is TRBV19, the J gene TRBJ1-5, with 9 nucleotides matching TRBD1. Per the germline V gene, CDR1 is LNHDA and CDR2 is SQIVND (reference sequence). Unmatched junction bases numbered 8, after V lost 4 bases and J lost 7 bases. This CDR3 is built from 15 residues.

The chain links TRBV7-2 to TRBJ2-7, with 8 bases lining up with TRBD2. In germline, CDR1 is SGHTA, CDR2 FQGNSA. The V segment lost 4 bases and the J segment 1 base; nucleotides outside the gene matches: 12. The length of the CDR3 is 17 residues. The CDR3 DNA follows: TGTGCCAGCAGCTCCACCCGGGGGGGAGACCGATCCTACGAGCAGTACTTC. Its protein product is CASSSTRGGDRSYEQYF.

The chain employs TRBV27 and TRBJ1-2; D gene ambiguous. This CDR3 has 14 amino acids. Germline V gives CDR1 MNHEY, CDR2 SMNVEV (reference sequence). V lost 3 bases, J lost 4 bases, and 12 bases lay in between. The CDR3 bases are TGTGCCAGCAGTTTTAGAGGGCCTGGCTATGGCTACACCTTC. Protein sequence: CASSFRGPGYGYTF.

The gene calls are TRBV9 and TRBJ2-3; 7 bases map to TRBD2. The CDR3 has 17 residues. CDR1 and CDR2 (germline): SGDLS, YYNGEE. Trimming removed 4 bases from V and 3 bases from J; junction bases left unmatched: 14. CDR3: CASSKSGTLGRTDTQYF. The CDR3 coding sequence is TGTGCCAGCAGCAAAAGCGGGACTCTGGGAAGAACAGATACGCAGTATTTT.

The V and J genes are TRBV24-1 and TRBJ2-3; 8 positions agree with TRBD2. Germline V gene data show CDR1 as KGHDR and CDR2 as SFDVKD. The CDR3 is 16 residues long. J was trimmed by 2 bases and V by 3 bases; bases with no gene match: 6. In DNA, the CDR3 is TGTGCCACCAGTGATCGAGCGGGGGCTTCCACAGATACGCAGTATTTT. It is translated as CATSDRAGASTDTQYF.

The J gene is TRBJ1-5, the V gene TRBV27; D is possibly TRBD1 (5 bases). CDR3 size: 18 residues. V lost 0 bases and J 2 bases, leaving 17 bases between the germline ends. In germline, CDR1 is MNHEY, CDR2 SMNVEV (reference sequence). Here the CDR3 reads CASSLSPPQGPGNQPQHF. The CDR3 DNA follows: TGTGCCAGCAGTTTATCACCACCGCAGGGCCCCGGCAATCAGCCCCAGCATTTT.

The CDR3 DNA reads TGTGCCAGCAGCCCCTCCGGGGGGCGGGGCTCCTACGAGCAGTACTTC. Translated: CASSPSGGRGSYEQYF. This chain connects TRBV5-4 to TRBJ2-7, with D tentatively TRBD2 (7 bases). The V and J ends lost 4 bases and 0 bases respectively, with 17 bases between them. The CDR3 length is 16 residues. Per germline, CDR1 SGHNT and CDR2 YYREEE (reference sequence).

This clone came up once. The chain has TRBV6-1 and TRBJ2-7, with D perhaps TRBD1 (5 bases). Trimming shortened V by 4 bases and J by 1 base, and 17 bases separated the two germline ends. This CDR3 spans 16 amino acids. Per germline, CDR1 MNHNS and CDR2 SASEGT. The DNA of the CDR3 is TGTGCCAGCAGTGTGGGTCTGGGGCCAACATCCTACGAGCAGTACTTC. Its protein is CASSVGLGPTSYEQYF.

The chain uses TRBV20-1 and TRBJ2-3; D might be TRBD2 (6 bases). The CDR3 totals 11 residues. With 7 bases removed from V and 4 bases from J, the gap between germline ends came to 9 bases. The V gene's germline CDR1 is DFQATT and CDR2 SNEGSKA (reference sequence). CDR3 bases: TGCAGTGGACTAGTCTCAGATACGCAGTATTTT. Its translation: CSGLVSDTQYF.

This chain links TRBV24-1 with TRBJ2-5; D possibly corresponds to TRBD1 (7 bases). Germline values: CDR1 KGHDR, CDR2 SFDVKD. The CDR3 is 17 amino acids. The V end was cut by 3 bases, the J end by 3 bases, with 19 bases between. The CDR3 DNA reads as TGTGCCACCAGTGATACTAGCCCTCGGGACAGAGAAGAGACCCAGTACTTC. Residues: CATSDTSPRDREETQYF.